The next 29 T cell receptor beta chains were all read from a single sample in a study of cytomegalovirus exposure and HLA in healthy donors. The study ran its PCR with 60 Vbeta and 13 Jbeta primers. Sequenced by immunoSEQ multiplex PCR; TCRdb stores in-frame clones only, minus some. The table counts roughly 110,000 clones; about 6.8% lies in the top ten. The specimen sequenced was PBMCs. The origin of the receptors is a man aged 35-49 years in good health and CMV-seropositive.

The chain links TRBV19 to TRBJ2-1; 8 bases are a match to TRBD1. CDR1 LNHDA and CDR2 SQIVND come from the germline V gene (reference sequence). Losses at the gene ends were 10 bases for V and 9 bases for J; bases not matched to a gene: 11. This CDR3 is 13 amino acids long. The CDR3 coding sequence is TGTGCCACAGCCCGGGACAGGTGGGGTGAGCAGTTCTTC. It yields the protein CATARDRWGEQFF.

CDR3 amino acids: CASSMGLAGVNEQFF. The CDR3 nucleotides read TGTGCCAGCAGCATGGGACTAGCGGGGGTAAATGAGCAGTTCTTC. V and J are TRBV7-9 and TRBJ2-1; 14 bases are a match to TRBD2. V shed 5 bases and J 7 bases; nucleotides not matched to a gene: 4. CDR1 is SEHNR and CDR2 is FQNEAQ in the germline V gene (reference sequence). The CDR3 has 15 amino acids.

The genes are TRBV7-2 and TRBJ2-7, with D possibly matching TRBD2 (6 bases). This CDR3 region has 14 residues. V lost 5 bases to trimming and J lost 3 bases, with 14 bases between them. In germline, CDR1 is SGHTA, CDR2 FQGNSA. Here the CDR3 DNA reads TGTGCCAGCAGCCCCAGCCGGACTAACTACGAGCAGTACTTC. Its translation: CASSPSRTNYEQYF.

CDR3 coding DNA: TGTGCCAGCAGCTTAGGATTGACTCTTCTTGAGGCAAAACTGTTTTTT. Translation gives CASSLGLTLLEAKLFF. The chain is built from TRBV11-2 and TRBJ1-4; D unresolved. The V gene's germline CDR1 is SGHAT and CDR2 FQNNGV. Trimming removed 1 base from V and 10 bases from J, with 19 bases in between. The CDR3 covers 16 residues.

The rearrangement joins TRBV4-1 to TRBJ2-5; 11 nucleotides line up with TRBD2. Germline CDR1 reads MGHRA; CDR2 reads YSYEKL. The CDR3 sequence is 16 residues long. The trim removed 4 bases at V and 5 bases at J, leaving 9 bases unmatched. CDR3 sequence reads: CASSPLLAGDGETQYF. Here the CDR3 DNA reads TGCGCCAGCAGCCCCCTACTAGCGGGAGACGGGGAGACCCAGTACTTC.

The V call is TRBV5-1, the J call TRBJ1-1, with 9 bases that match TRBD1. Germline CDR1 SGHRS, CDR2 YFSETQ. With 0 bases clipped from V and 4 bases from J, the junction kept 10 bases outside the gene matches. The CDR3 extends over 17 amino acids. In DNA, the CDR3 is TGCGCCAGCAGCTTGGGCGGGTCGACAGGGGGTATCACTGAAGCTTTCTTT. Translated: CASSLGGSTGGITEAFF.

The chain combines TRBV28 with TRBJ2-7, with 7 bases that match TRBD2. Trimming removed 5 bases from V and 2 bases from J; junction bases left unmatched: 9. This CDR3 has 15 amino acids. Germline loops: CDR1 MDHEN, CDR2 SYDVKM. CDR3 sequence: CASSPGLVRTYEQYF. The CDR3 region has the DNA TGTGCCAGCAGTCCCGGACTAGTTAGAACCTACGAGCAGTACTTC.

The chain recombines TRBV4-1 with TRBJ2-7, with 9 bases matching TRBD1. The CDR3 has 20 amino acids. Looked up from germline, CDR1 is MGHRA and CDR2 is YSYEKL. The trim removed 4 bases at V and 0 bases at J, leaving 19 bases unmatched. CDR3 sequence reads: CASSRAGGQGSSISSYEQYF. In DNA, the CDR3 is TGCGCCAGCAGCCGGGCAGGGGGACAGGGAAGCAGTATTAGCTCCTACGAGCAGTACTTC.

The CDR3 bases are TGTGCCAGCAGCCCGTTAGGAGTAACCACAGATACGCAGTATTTT. It encodes CASSPLGVTTDTQYF. V is TRBV7-9 and J is TRBJ2-3, with D unclear. Germline V gene sequence: CDR1 SEHNR, CDR2 FQNEAQ (reference sequence). V dropped 5 bases and J dropped 2 bases, with 14 bases sitting between them. The CDR3 is made up of 15 amino acids.

V usage is TRBV9 and J usage is TRBJ2-2; D is perhaps TRBD1 (5 bases). V lost 0 bases to trimming and J lost 2 bases, with 14 bases between them. The CDR3 loop spans 17 amino acids. CDR1 and CDR2 (germline): SGDLS, YYNGEE. This CDR3 is CASSVATVRTNTGELFF. The CDR3 DNA sequence: TGTGCCAGCAGCGTAGCTACAGTTAGGACAAACACCGGGGAGCTGTTTTTT.

J is TRBJ1-1 and V is TRBV9, with 11 bases matching TRBD1. The trim removed 0 bases at V and 6 bases at J, leaving 10 bases unmatched. The CDR3 covers 17 residues. The germline V gene has CDR1 SGDLS and CDR2 YYNGEE. The CDR3 spells CASSVDPRTGGGAEAFF. The CDR3 DNA reads TGTGCCAGCAGCGTAGATCCAAGGACAGGGGGCGGTGCTGAAGCTTTCTTT.

The chain is built from TRBV5-1 and TRBJ1-5; unclear D gene. The germline V gene encodes CDR1 SGHRS and CDR2 YFSETQ. The CDR3 covers 13 residues. V lost 0 bases and J 4 bases, leaving 5 bases between the germline ends. This chain's CDR3 is CASSLARNQPQHF. As DNA, the CDR3 is TGCGCCAGCAGCTTGGCCAGAAATCAGCCCCAGCATTTT.

The chain links TRBV5-6 to TRBJ2-7, with D possibly matching TRBD2 (5 bases). Germline loops: CDR1 SGHDT, CDR2 YYEEEE. Trimming left V 5 bases short and J 0 bases short, with 12 bases between. The CDR3 totals 14 residues. CDR3 in amino acids: CASSLMDFSYEQYF. CDR3 bases: TGTGCCAGCAGTTTGATGGACTTCTCCTACGAGCAGTACTTC.

This rearrangement joins TRBV6-5 to TRBJ2-7; D is perhaps TRBD2 (5 bases). Per germline, CDR1 MNHEY and CDR2 SVGAGI. The CDR3 is 14 residues long. V dropped 0 bases and J dropped 2 bases, with 8 bases sitting between them. The chain's CDR3 is CASSYSRVTYEQYF. CDR3 nucleotide sequence: TGTGCCAGCAGTTACTCGAGGGTAACCTACGAGCAGTACTTC.

The V gene is TRBV6-1, the J gene TRBJ2-6; D remains unclear. The V gene's germline CDR1 is MNHNS and CDR2 SASEGT. CDR3 length: 14 residues. The germline V and J ends were trimmed by 8 bases and 0 bases, with 8 bases remaining between them. In DNA, the CDR3 is TGTGCCAGCGGGCCATACTCTGGGGCCAACGTCCTGACTTTC. This gives the protein CASGPYSGANVLTF.

DNA for the CDR3: TGTGCCAGCAGCTCGACAGTATCCCGCTATGGCTACACCTTC. It yields the protein CASSSTVSRYGYTF. The chain recombines TRBV5-5 with TRBJ1-2; D possibly corresponds to TRBD1 (5 bases). V lost 3 bases and J lost 4, with 13 bases in between. CDR1 SGHKS and CDR2 YYEKEE come from the germline V gene (reference sequence). The CDR3 extends over 14 amino acids.

J is TRBJ2-5 and V is TRBV19, with a possible D match to TRBD1 (5 bases). This CDR3 region has 14 residues. V lost 6 bases and J lost 1, with 12 bases in between. The germline gives CDR1 LNHDA, CDR2 SQIVND (reference sequence). In DNA, the CDR3 is TGTGCCAGTAGCCGAACAGGAGCCCAAGAGACCCAGTACTTC. This encodes CASSRTGAQETQYF.

The V call is TRBV7-9, the J call TRBJ1-5; a weak D match, TRBD1 (5 bases). Germline V CDR1 and CDR2: SEHNR, FQNEAQ (reference sequence). There are 16 residues in the CDR3. Trimming left V 3 bases short and J 4 bases short, with 16 bases between. The CDR3 loop reads CASSLALGAGNQPQHF. CDR3 nucleotides: TGTGCCAGCAGCTTGGCTCTAGGGGCGGGGAATCAGCCCCAGCATTTT.

The J gene is TRBJ2-3, the V gene TRBV6-6, with TRBD2 matching 7 bases. The CDR3 covers 13 residues. In germline, CDR1 is MNHNY, CDR2 SVGAGI (reference sequence). The J segment lost 4 bases and the V segment lost 7 bases, leaving 5 bases of the junction unmatched. The DNA of the CDR3 is TGTGCCAGCAAACTCGGACTAGCAGATACGCAGTATTTT. Translated: CASKLGLADTQYF.

The gene calls are TRBV7-2 and TRBJ2-2; no clear D. CDR1 SGHTA and CDR2 FQGNSA come from the germline V gene. The CDR3 is 11 amino acids. V was pared by 4 bases and J by 6 bases, with 3 bases between. CDR3: CASSSSGELFF. The CDR3 DNA reads as TGTGCCAGCAGCTCATCCGGGGAGCTGTTTTTT.

The rearrangement links TRBV21-1 to TRBJ2-1; the table's D gene call, TRBD1, was not cross checked with the DNA. TRBV21-1 constitutes a pseudogene. The length of the CDR3 is 9 residues. CDR3 amino acids: CAPLQEQFF. The CDR3 coding sequence is TGTGCCCCCCTACAGGAGCAGTTCTTC.

This chain connects TRBV10-2 to TRBJ2-2; 9 bases align to TRBD2. The V and J ends lost 6 bases and 1 base, in that order; junction bases with no gene match: 3. In germline, CDR1 is WSHSY, CDR2 SAAADI. The CDR3 covers 15 residues. This CDR3 is CASSLSGRNTGELFF. In DNA, the CDR3 is TGCGCCAGCAGCCTTAGCGGGAGGAACACCGGGGAGCTGTTTTTT.

This rearrangement joins TRBV2 to TRBJ1-5; no clear D. The CDR3 covers 15 residues. The germline V gene encodes CDR1 SNHLY and CDR2 FYNNEI. Between the trimmed V and J ends, which lost 2 bases and 0 bases, there was a span of 8 bases. Here the CDR3 reads CASSEQVLSNQPQHF. CDR3 coding DNA: TGTGCCAGCAGTGAACAGGTGCTTAGCAATCAGCCCCAGCATTTT.

The chain links TRBV27 to TRBJ1-1, with TRBD1 identical over 7 bases. Germline V gives CDR1 MNHEY, CDR2 SMNVEV (reference sequence). The V and J ends lost 5 bases and 2 bases, in that order; junction bases with no gene match: 8. The CDR3 length is 15 residues. The CDR3 DNA follows: TGTGCCAGCAGTCGAACAGGGGCCGGAAACACTGAAGCTTTCTTT. Translated, it gives CASSRTGAGNTEAFF.

V and J are TRBV7-9 and TRBJ1-1, with D unclear. The ends were cut back, 7 bases at V and 3 bases at J, with 9 bases in the middle. The V gene's germline CDR1 is SEHNR and CDR2 FQNEAQ (reference sequence). This CDR3 comprises 12 residues. CDR3 amino acids: CASTRVDTEAFF. CDR3 DNA sequence: TGTGCCAGCACCCGGGTCGACACTGAAGCTTTCTTT. Combining the CDR3 with reference TRBV7-9 and TRBJ1-1 gives the whole variable domain DTGVSQNPRHKITKRGQNVTFRCDPISEHNRLYWYRQTLGQGPEFLTYFQNEAQLEKSRLLSDRFSAERPKGSFSTLEIQRTEQGDSAMYLCASTRVDTEAFFGQGTRLTVV.

The chain is built from TRBV7-2 and TRBJ2-2; TRBD1 agrees at 11 bases. Per the germline V gene, CDR1 is SGHTA and CDR2 is FQGNSA. The CDR3 sequence is 15 residues long. J gave up 7 bases and V 4 bases, and 5 bases lay outside the gene matches. The CDR3 here is CASSSPGQGVGELFF. CDR3 DNA: TGTGCCAGCAGCTCCCCGGGACAGGGGGTCGGGGAGCTGTTTTTT.

The rearrangement joins TRBV6-1 to TRBJ2-2; D possibly corresponds to TRBD2 (7 bases). V gave up 2 bases and J gave up 4 bases, with 17 bases separating them. This CDR3 has 17 residues. CDR1 MNHNS and CDR2 SASEGT come from the germline V gene. The CDR3 reads CASSELGGGWITGELFF. CDR3 in DNA: TGTGCCAGCAGTGAATTAGGGGGGGGCTGGATCACCGGGGAGCTGTTTTTT.

The chain is built from TRBV5-1 and TRBJ2-7; D may match TRBD1 or TRBD2 (6 bases each). TRBJ2-1 matches the DNA end more closely, so the J call is doubtful. CDR3 length equals 12 residues. CDR1 is SGHRS, CDR2 YFSETQ, per germline. Here the CDR3 DNA reads TGCGCCAGCAGCTTGCGGGGGCGGGAGCAGTTCTTC. This codes for CASSLRGREQFF.

CDR3 DNA sequence: TGTGCCAGCAGCCCCGGGACTAGCGGGGGTAGCTCCTACAATGAGCAGTTCTTC. Amino acids: CASSPGTSGGSSYNEQFF. The chain is built from TRBV7-2 and TRBJ2-1, with 14 bases that match TRBD2. V was pared by 5 bases and J by 0 bases, with 6 bases of the junction left unmatched. From germline, CDR1 is SGHTA and CDR2 FQGNSA. The CDR3 contains 18 residues. Drawing the rest from reference TRBV7-2 and TRBJ2-1, the complete variable domain is GAGVSQSPSNKVTEKGKDVELRCDPISGHTALYWYRQSLGQGLEFLIYFQGNSAPDKSGLPSDRFSAERTGGSVSTLTIQRTQQEDSAVYLCASSPGTSGGSSYNEQFFGPGTRLTVL.